This T cell receptor beta chain was found in a study of blood T cells in healthy people across ages. Points from the study as a whole: PBMC samples, being unsorted, prevented any conclusive comparison of naive and antigen-experienced cells.

Concerning this clonotype: Its specificity is unknown.

The length of the CDR3 is 12 residues. Deletions cut 8 bases from V and 7 bases from J, with 15 bases between. In germline, CDR1 is DFQATT, CDR2 SNEGSKA (reference sequence). Using a J-beta primer mix together with a sample-barcoded 5' primer, a second PCR was run for roughly 6 to 12 cycles. TCRdb recomputed calls from the 5' RACE reads with MiXCR, one row per CDR3 protein. The sample has 2 million or so distinct CDR3 sequences; about 49% are singletons. This sequence was found in a woman in her 40s in good health. The sample consisted of blood. The gene calls are TRBV20-1 and TRBJ2-1; tentative D call: TRBD2 (5 bases). The CDR3, as DNA: TGCAGTAGGAGGCGGTGGGGAAATGAGCAGTTCTTC. This encodes CSRRRWGNEQFF.